The 25 T cell receptor beta chains below come from one sample, sequenced in a study of identical twins. TCRdb reprocessed the 5' RACE reads via MiXCR and lists one record per CDR3 protein. Of 600,000 to 700,000 distinct CDR3 sequences detected, around 21% appear once; the ten largest clones hold approximately 4.5%. The same data also contributed to another study, on T cells expressing NK-cell markers.

Sequenced: PBMCs. The receptors shown here come from a young woman in good health.

This clonotype was detected only a few times. The chain carries TRBV12-3 or TRBV12-4 and TRBJ1-5; 7 bases align to TRBD1. The V and J ends lost 6 bases and 7 bases, in that order; junction bases with no gene match: 12. The CDR3 is 15 residues long. The CDR3 is CASRYDRVRYQPQHF. CDR3 nucleotides: TGTGCCAGCAGATATGACAGGGTGAGGTACCAGCCCCAGCATTTT.

The rearrangement uses TRBV7-6 and TRBJ1-1, with 9 bases that match TRBD1. This CDR3 has 14 amino acids. The germline CDR1 and CDR2 sequences are SGHVS and FNYEAQ. With 4 bases clipped from V and 8 bases from J, the junction kept 8 bases outside the gene matches. The CDR3 DNA reads as TGTGCCAGCAGCTACACACAGGGGGCGGGGGAAGCTTTCTTT. Residues: CASSYTQGAGEAFF.

The sample holds a few counts of this clonotype. The genes are TRBV7-2 and TRBJ2-5, with a weak D call TRBD2 (6 bases). The germline gives CDR1 SGHTA, CDR2 FQGNSA. V was clipped by 1 base and J by 2 bases, with 11 bases between them. This CDR3 spans 15 amino acids. Written as DNA, the CDR3 is TGTGCCAGCAGCTTAGATTCCGGGGGACAAGAGACCCAGTACTTC. It translates to CASSLDSGGQETQYF.

This clonotype showed up just a few times. This chain links TRBV20-1 with TRBJ2-5, with D hard to call. CDR3 length: 11 residues. Trimming removed 1 base at V and 6 bases at J, with 6 bases between. Per germline, CDR1 DFQATT and CDR2 SNEGSKA (reference sequence). The CDR3 reads CSARGRKTQYF. Written as DNA, the CDR3 is TGCAGTGCTAGAGGTCGAAAGACCCAGTACTTC.

This clonotype was observed at least ten times. The V gene is TRBV29-1, the J gene TRBJ2-3; possible D gene TRBD2, 5 bases. This CDR3 has 12 residues. Trimming cost V 7 bases and J 6 bases, with 14 bases left between them. Germline CDR1 reads SQVTM; CDR2 reads ANQGSEA. CDR3 region: CSAGRGMDTQYF. CDR3 DNA sequence: TGCAGCGCCGGACGGGGAATGGATACGCAGTATTTT.

This clonotype has a handful of counts. The V and J genes are TRBV7-9 and TRBJ1-1; D gene unclear. This CDR3 is 14 amino acids long. Germline V gene lookup returns CDR1 SEHNR and CDR2 FQNEAQ (reference sequence). The V end was cut by 5 bases, the J end by 1 base, with 11 bases between. CDR3 sequence reads: CASSPTDANTEAFF. The CDR3 DNA is TGTGCCAGCAGCCCGACCGACGCGAACACTGAAGCTTTCTTT.

The chain is built from TRBV5-1 and TRBJ1-1; the D gene is possibly TRBD1 (5 bases). V lost 2 bases, J lost 7 bases, and 15 bases lay in between. Germline V gene data show CDR1 as SGHRS and CDR2 as YFSETQ. The CDR3 is 14 residues long. CDR3 amino acids: CASSFAGDGHEAFF. DNA for the CDR3: TGCGCCAGCAGCTTCGCGGGGGACGGCCATGAAGCTTTCTTT.

CDR3 amino acids: CASSTPGQEGDTQYF. CDR3 DNA sequence: TGTGCCAGCAGTACTCCGGGACAGGAGGGAGATACGCAGTATTTT. The rearrangement links TRBV6-2 or TRBV6-3 to TRBJ2-3; 8 nucleotides align to TRBD1. Trimming removed 5 bases from V and 5 bases from J; junction bases left unmatched: 9. Germline V gene sequence: CDR1 MNHEY, CDR2 SVGEGT. CDR3 size: 15 residues.

This chain connects TRBV28 to TRBJ2-7; 7 nucleotides line up with TRBD2. V lost 5 bases to trimming and J lost 3 bases; unmatched junction nucleotides: 13. CDR1 is MDHEN, CDR2 SYDVKM, per germline. The CDR3 is 16 residues long. CDR3 sequence reads: CASSPTSGEEVYEQYF. The CDR3 DNA is TGTGCCAGCAGTCCCACCAGCGGGGAGGAGGTCTACGAGCAGTACTTC.

The chain recombines TRBV5-1 with TRBJ2-5; possibly TRBD1 or TRBD2 for D (5 bases each). This CDR3 is 14 amino acids long. From germline, CDR1 is SGHRS and CDR2 YFSETQ. Trimming took off 7 bases at V and 5 bases at J, with 18 bases between the two ends. CDR3 nucleotide sequence: TGCGCCAGCCAATCTGGGACCCCCCGGGAGACCCAGTACTTC. Encoded protein: CASQSGTPRETQYF.

In this sample, this clonotype turned up a few times. The chain has TRBV7-9 and TRBJ1-6; D possibly corresponds to TRBD1 (5 bases). Trimming pared 1 base from V and 7 bases from J, leaving 8 bases between. The CDR3 extends over 14 amino acids. In germline, CDR1 is SEHNR, CDR2 FQNEAQ (reference sequence). CDR3 sequence (DNA): TGTGCCAGCAGCTTAGACAGGAGAAATTCACCCCTCCACTTT. It encodes CASSLDRRNSPLHF.

In its sample, this clonotype was seen a few times. The chain uses TRBV4-3 and TRBJ2-3, with 13 bases matching TRBD2. Germline values: CDR1 LGHNA, CDR2 YSLEER. Losses at the gene ends were 0 bases for V and 1 base for J; bases not matched to a gene: 7. This CDR3 is built from 19 residues. CDR3 region: CASSQDTGLAGAGTDTQYF. The DNA of the CDR3 is TGCGCCAGCAGCCAAGATACAGGACTAGCGGGAGCGGGCACAGATACGCAGTATTTT.

This clonotype was seen a handful of times. The V and J genes are TRBV11-2 and TRBJ2-1; TRBD2 matches at 12 bases. CDR3 size: 15 residues. The trim removed 6 bases at V and 14 bases at J, leaving 14 bases unmatched. Germline V gives CDR1 SGHAT, CDR2 FQNNGV. In DNA form, the CDR3 reads TGTGCCAGCAGTCCCCCGGGACTAGCGGGTCCCAAGGAGTTCTTC. This sequence encodes CASSPPGLAGPKEFF.

Ten or more counts support this clonotype. The rearrangement links TRBV12-3 or TRBV12-4 to TRBJ1-6; a possible D gene is TRBD1 (5 bases). The CDR3 sequence is 13 residues long. Trimming stripped 5 bases from V and 8 bases from J, with 10 bases between. CDR3 sequence (DNA): TGTGCCAGCAGTGATACAGGAGATTCACCCCTCCACTTT. Its protein is CASSDTGDSPLHF.

In its sample, this clonotype was seen a few times. The rearrangement uses TRBV11-2 and TRBJ1-5; TRBD1 is a possible D gene (5 bases). Germline V gene sequence: CDR1 SGHAT, CDR2 FQNNGV. Between the trimmed V and J ends, which lost 5 bases and 3 bases, there was a span of 11 bases. The CDR3 is made up of 14 amino acids. The CDR3 DNA reads as TGTGCCAGCAGCGGGGGGGTGTTCAATCAGCCCCAGCATTTT. Its protein product is CASSGGVFNQPQHF.

This rearrangement joins TRBV12-3 or TRBV12-4 to TRBJ2-1; 13 nucleotides agree with TRBD2. V lost 6 bases and J lost 9; bases outside the gene matches: 14. The CDR3 is made up of 17 amino acids. The CDR3 loop reads CASSPYATSGGASEQFF. CDR3 nucleotides: TGTGCCAGCAGCCCTTACGCAACTAGCGGGGGGGCCAGTGAGCAGTTCTTC.

This clonotype was detected only once. V is TRBV24-1 and J is TRBJ2-7; D possibly corresponds to TRBD1 (6 bases). There are 13 residues in the CDR3. In germline, CDR1 is KGHDR, CDR2 SFDVKD. V lost 2 bases and J lost 6, with 10 bases in between. The CDR3 here is CATSDWQGTEQYF. CDR3 sequence (DNA): TGTGCCACCAGTGATTGGCAGGGGACCGAGCAGTACTTC.

On this clonotype: The junction departs from the called germline gene at one end, perhaps through a read error. The V gene is TRBV7-9, the J gene TRBJ2-1; D is uncertain. This CDR3 has 12 residues. Germline V gene data show CDR1 as SEHNR and CDR2 as FQNEAQ (reference sequence). The CDR3 spells CTSSLVGNEQFF. The CDR3 nucleotides are TGTACCAGCAGCTTAGTAGGGAATGAGCAGTTCTTC.

This clonotype appeared a few times. The chain uses TRBV7-6 and TRBJ2-1, with 9 bases lining up with TRBD2. In germline, CDR1 is SGHVS, CDR2 FNYEAQ. This CDR3 is built from 19 residues. V dropped 1 base and J dropped 7; count of bases not matched to a gene: 17. As DNA, the CDR3 is TGTGCCAGCAGCTTAGGAGCTAGCGGGAACTCAGGGGATTGGAATGAGCAGTTCTTC. It encodes CASSLGASGNSGDWNEQFF.

The rearrangement joins TRBV20-1 to TRBJ2-3; possibly TRBD2 for D (5 bases). The CDR3 runs to 14 residues. Trimming pared 4 bases from V and 0 bases from J, leaving 11 bases between. Germline loops: CDR1 DFQATT, CDR2 SNEGSKA (reference sequence). The CDR3 sequence is CSAIRGPSTDTQYF. The DNA for the CDR3 is TGCAGTGCTATAAGAGGGCCTAGCACAGATACGCAGTATTTT.

This clonotype was seen a handful of times. V and J are TRBV29-1 and TRBJ2-2; D uncertain. The CDR3 extends over 12 amino acids. The V gene lost 4 bases and the J gene lost 8 bases, with 11 bases spanning the gap. Germline V lookup: CDR1 SQVTM, CDR2 ANQGSEA. CDR3 in DNA: TGCAGCGTTGGGCTCGATGCGGGGGAGCTGTTTTTT. The encoded protein is CSVGLDAGELFF.

The J gene is TRBJ2-3, the V gene TRBV7-2, with unresolved D. Trimming stripped 1 base from V and 0 bases from J, with 11 bases between. Looked up from germline, CDR1 is SGHTA and CDR2 is FQGNSA. This CDR3 comprises 16 residues. The CDR3: CASSLVPLISTDTQYF. CDR3 coding DNA: TGTGCCAGCAGCTTAGTTCCCCTAATTAGCACAGATACGCAGTATTTT.

The chain employs TRBV10-3 and TRBJ2-1; tentative D call: TRBD2 (5 bases). The CDR3 is 12 amino acids. V shed 8 bases and J shed 8 bases, with 13 bases lying between them. Germline lookup yields CDR1 ENHRY and CDR2 SYGVKD. The CDR3 loop reads CAIGGLPDEQFF. DNA of the CDR3: TGTGCCATCGGCGGGCTACCGGATGAGCAGTTCTTC.

The chain links TRBV29-1 to TRBJ1-1, with D tentatively TRBD1 (5 bases). V was clipped by 6 bases and J by 1 base, with 15 bases between them. The length of the CDR3 is 14 residues. CDR1 and CDR2 from the germline V gene are SQVTM and ANQGSEA. The CDR3 sequence is CSVPMEGPNTEAFF. The CDR3 DNA is TGCAGCGTCCCGATGGAGGGACCGAACACTGAAGCTTTCTTT.

The chain couples TRBV20-1 to TRBJ1-2; D remains unclear. This CDR3 region has 12 residues. The V gene's germline CDR1 is DFQATT and CDR2 SNEGSKA (reference sequence). Trimming cost V 5 bases and J 4 bases, with 11 bases left between them. CDR3 sequence: CSAGWGIYGYTF. The CDR3 nucleotides are TGCAGTGCTGGATGGGGTATCTATGGCTACACCTTC.